The clone carrying this T cell receptor beta chain came up a few times. Its antigen is undetermined. This specimen belongs to a study of post-analysis software for immune sequencing data. Looking at the study overall: The courses of disease that were included comprised relapsing-remitting, secondary progressive and progressive-relapsing multiple sclerosis.

The germline CDR1 and CDR2 sequences are DFQATT and SNEGSKA (reference sequence). The CDR3 length is 12 residues. Trimming cost V 6 bases and J 2 bases; bases outside gene matches: 3. Notes on the study in general: Strong co-clustering by F measure was seen for same-batch samples. When patients were compared with controls, 4 or 5 TRBV segments were more frequent, TRBV5-6, TRBV5-1 and TRBV20-1 among them. Compared with controls, patients showed significantly lower normalized Chao1 diversity.

Presence of unique molecular identifiers characterized the TCR beta cDNA libraries. Around 500,000 cDNA molecules came from about 1 to 10 million T cells. One entry per CDR3 protein, called by TCRdb with MiXCR from the PCR reads. Of around 770,000 distinct CDR3 sequences in the sample, about half were seen once. The sample comprised blood. The chain links TRBV20-1 to TRBJ2-7; 8 bases map to TRBD2. This TCR derives from a girl under 18 with multiple sclerosis. CDR3 DNA sequence: TGCAGTGCGACGGGGGGGGCCTACGAGCAGTACTTC. Protein sequence: CSATGGAYEQYF.